This TCR beta chain was documented in a study of blood T cells in healthy people across ages. With a J-beta primer mix and a sample-barcoded 5' primer, a second PCR ran about 7 to 11 cycles. Carrying 12 random nucleotides, a template-switch adaptor labeled each individual cDNA molecule. Each of the samples gave a minimum of 3 million paired-end reads that contained CDR3. TCRdb ran MiXCR on the 5' RACE reads and lists one entry per CDR3 protein. The sample holds hundreds of thousands of distinct CDR3 sequences, roughly 53% seen once. Germline V gene sequence: CDR1 LGHDT, CDR2 YNNKEL (reference sequence). The CDR3 contains 14 residues. Trimming shortened V by 1 base and J by 0 bases, and 6 bases separated the two germline ends.

Sequenced: blood. This sequence was found in a man between 60 and 75 years old in good health. The J gene is TRBJ1-2, the V gene TRBV3-1; the D is unclear. CDR3 amino acids: CASSQVQTNYGYTF. In DNA form, the CDR3 reads TGTGCCAGCAGCCAAGTTCAGACTAACTATGGCTACACCTTC.